This T cell receptor (beta chain) is drawn from a study of cytomegalovirus exposure and HLA in healthy donors. Libraries were prepared by immunoSEQ multiplex PCR; TCRdb keeps only in-frame clonotypes and omits some of them. The sample has some 180,000 clones, 80% to 85% seen once. In the case of this clone: Its antigen is as yet unknown.

Points from the study as a whole: TCR beta chains numbering approximately 150 were designated cytomegalovirus-associated. For cytomegalovirus status, the classifier reportedly gave diagnoses with high specificity and sensitivity.

The material sequenced was PBMCs. The receptor comes from a woman aged 25-40 years in good health and CMV-seronegative.

DNA for the CDR3: TGCGCCAGCAGGGTGGGACAGGGTCTAACGAGAACTGAAGCTTTCTTT. Its translation is CASRVGQGLTRTEAFF. The rearrangement uses TRBV5-1 and TRBJ1-1; 9 bases map to TRBD1. Trimming took 5 bases from V and 5 from J; bases not matched to a gene: 13. The V gene's germline CDR1 is SGHRS and CDR2 YFSETQ. The CDR3 consists of 16 residues. The full variable domain, with the rest looked up from reference TRBV5-1 and TRBJ1-1, is KAGVTQTPRYLIKTRGQQVTLSCSPISGHRSVSWYQQTPGQGLQFLFEYFSETQRNKGNFPGRFSGRQFSNSRSEMNVSTLELGDSALYLCASRVGQGLTRTEAFFGQGTRLTVV.